This T cell receptor (beta chain) was sequenced for a study of Graves' ophthalmopathy and Graves' hyperthyroidism. TCR beta CDR3 amplification used RNA transcripts. Amplification began with first-round RT-PCR using HTBI primers, then second-round multiplex PCR was performed. TCRdb re-derived calls from the multiplex PCR reads in MiXCR, one entry per CDR3 protein. This sample has 600,000 to 700,000 distinct CDR3 sequences; under 50% occur once, and the top ten carry around 3%. Clinical symptoms, serum thyroxine, TRAb, thyroid ultrasound and orbital computed tomography were relied on for diagnosis. PBMCs were density-gradient isolated from roughly 10 ml fresh blood. The J segment lost 7 bases and the V segment lost 6 bases, leaving 9 bases of the junction unmatched. The CDR3 has 16 amino acids. About this clonotype itself: The antigen remains unidentified.

Whole-study results and caveats: Separation of ophthalmopathy from stable hyperthyroidism was achieved by a 13-signature model, at around 90% sensitivity and roughly 81% specificity. Appearing in blood as well were most expanded thyroid clonotypes above 0.001 frequency.

The sequence was obtained from an adult man with Graves' ophthalmopathy. This chain connects TRBV12-3 or TRBV12-4 to TRBJ2-2; 12 bases line up with TRBD2. Sequencing was carried out using peripheral blood. The CDR3, as DNA: TGTGCCAGCAGGCCGACTAGCGGGAGTGATGGCGGGGAGCTGTTTTTT. Its protein product is CASRPTSGSDGGELFF.